A selection of T cell receptor beta chains follows, all from one sample in a study of blood T cell repertoires in COVID-19. Only in-frame clones appear in the TCRdb table, and some are missing; sequencing was by immunoSEQ multiplex PCR. The table shows some 160,000 clones, with roughly nine tenths occurring only once. The specimen was peripheral blood. The receptors stem from an older woman with acute or convalescent COVID-19. The CDR3 runs from the conserved cysteine through the conserved F or W.

J: TRBJ1-4; V: TRBV7-8; CDR3: CASSFTGTGNEKLFF
J: TRBJ2-1; V: TRBV11-3; CDR3: CASSKSGGEQFF
J: TRBJ1-5; V: TRBV5-1; CDR3: CASSLDGGSHQPQHF
J: TRBJ1-6; V: TRBV19; CDR3: CASSMKTGGGNSPLHF
J: TRBJ2-7; V: TRBV6-2/TRBV6-3; CDR3: CASSDWPYEQYF
J: TRBJ2-5; V: TRBV5-4; CDR3: CASSLNLAGVETQYF
J: TRBJ2-7; V: TRBV28; CDR3: CASNAGTPTYEQYF
J: TRBJ1-1; V: TRBV7-9; CDR3: CASSESMNTEAFF
J: TRBJ1-2; V: TRBV30; CDR3: CAWSVMLAAGRDHGYTF
J: TRBJ1-1; V: TRBV18; CDR3: CASSPWDTQVAEAFF
J: TRBJ1-1; V: TRBV4-3; CDR3: CASSRHRGVTEAFF
J: TRBJ1-4; V: TRBV7-9; CDR3: CASSDRDRGVIMVF
J: TRBJ2-2; V: TRBV18; CDR3: CASSPKRSTGELFF
J: TRBJ2-3; V: TRBV7-9; CDR3: CASSLLAPSTDTQYF
J: TRBJ2-7; V: TRBV4-1; CDR3: CASSDTGTGEIEQYF
J: TRBJ2-7; V: TRBV24-1; CDR3: CATSDPSPSGSGSYEQYF
J: TRBJ2-7; V: TRBV6-5; CDR3: CASSFGGVGAYEQYF
J: TRBJ1-6; V: TRBV7-2; CDR3: CASSLAGQNSPLHF
J: TRBJ1-2; V: TRBV6-1; CDR3: CASSEGQPQWGYTF
J: TRBJ1-5; V: TRBV15; CDR3: CATSRDRGGQPQHF
J: TRBJ2-2; V: TRBV27; CDR3: CASNRGGGSNTGELFF
J: TRBJ1-1; V: TRBV30; CDR3: CAWSWPGGTEAFF
J: TRBJ1-1; V: TRBV10-1; CDR3: CASSGPGNTEAFF
J: TRBJ2-7; V: TRBV28; CDR3: CASTGTGRPYEQYF
J: TRBJ1-1; V: TRBV2; CDR3: CASSRAGVGNTEAFF
J: TRBJ1-5; V: TRBV5-8; CDR3: CASSSRTGHSNQPQHF
J: TRBJ1-2; V: TRBV4-2; CDR3: CASSQDRVTAKGLPNYGYTF
J: TRBJ2-1; V: TRBV5-5; CDR3: CASSSRDSGYNEQFF
J: TRBJ2-1; V: TRBV7-7; CDR3: CASSLASSSYNEQFF
J: TRBJ2-5; V: TRBV11-2; CDR3: CASSLGTGTFGTQYF
J: TRBJ2-1; V: TRBV7-9; CDR3: CASSSAGNEQFF
J: TRBJ1-3; V: TRBV5-1; CDR3: CASSLGQGHIGNTIYF
J: TRBJ2-3; V: TRBV6-6; CDR3: CASGTSGRAITDTQYF
J: TRBJ1-1; V: TRBV18; CDR3: CASSPTATGLNTEAFF
J: TRBJ1-5; V: TRBV23-1; CDR3: CASSQDSNQGNSNQPQHF
J: TRBJ1-1; V: TRBV6-5; CDR3: CASRRGTGNTEAFF
J: TRBJ1-4; V: TRBV20-1; CDR3: CSAEPGQGIF
J: TRBJ1-4; V: TRBV3-1/TRBV3-2; CDR3: CASSPPGHGQEKLFF
J: TRBJ2-2; V: TRBV19; CDR3: CASSGSAANTGELFF
J: TRBJ1-2; V: TRBV11-2; CDR3: CASSSFKGQGFYGYTF
J: TRBJ1-2; V: TRBV9; CDR3: CASSPKGTGGIYGYTF
J: TRBJ2-6; V: TRBV7-3; CDR3: CASSLGGISGANVLTF
J: TRBJ1-1; V: TRBV6-1; CDR3: CASSEDLGAVEAFF
J: TRBJ1-1; V: TRBV18; CDR3: CASFGTGGFSMNTEAFF
J: TRBJ2-7; V: TRBV3-1/TRBV3-2; CDR3: CASSQGVGGIGEQYF
J: TRBJ2-5; V: TRBV14; CDR3: CASSQVASQETQYF
J: TRBJ1-6; V: TRBV5-4; CDR3: CASSRPREAPLHF
J: TRBJ2-2; V: TRBV19; CDR3: CAGRTPPGELFF
J: TRBJ2-7; V: TRBV18; CDR3: CASSPSTGSYEQYF
J: TRBJ1-5; V: TRBV9; CDR3: CASSSGGKSNQPQHF
J: TRBJ1-2; V: TRBV19; CDR3: CASSPRGDYGYTF
J: TRBJ1-1; V: TRBV9; CDR3: CASSGALNTEAFF
J: TRBJ1-1; V: TRBV19; CDR3: CASSWGQMNTEAFF
J: TRBJ1-5; V: TRBV4-3; CDR3: CASSQDSGGAQPQHF
J: TRBJ1-5; V: TRBV19; CDR3: CASTPWGVGYDQPQHF
J: TRBJ1-4; V: TRBV2; CDR3: CASRDRTTNEKLFF
J: TRBJ1-5; V: TRBV30; CDR3: CASADSSNQPQHF
J: TRBJ2-7; V: TRBV2; CDR3: CASRVDRTSGEQYF
J: TRBJ2-2; V: TRBV7-9; CDR3: CASSPRVAVNTGELFF